This T cell receptor beta chain was found in a study of Ad26.COV2.S vaccination and SARS-CoV-2 variants. Profiling relied on immunoSEQ multiplex PCR, and the TCRdb table lists in-frame clones only, not all of them. This table holds fewer than 400,000 clones, about 88% found once. Regarding the study as a whole: A substantial breadth of spike-specific CD8+ and CD4+ T cell responses after vaccination has been reported.

As to treatment: over 15 received Ad26.COV2.S at low or high dose, single or two shots; about 5 received placebo; per-sample allocation not given. Samples were taken on day 63 after the first vaccine or placebo injection. At a Boston site, the person donating was an adult of 18-55 years. Remarks on this clone: Its target is unknown.

Trimming pared 2 bases from V and 1 base from J, leaving 8 bases between. The CDR3 has 15 amino acids. Germline V gene data show CDR1 as LGHNA and CDR2 as YSLEER. The sample here was peripheral blood, taken in a trial of Ad26.COV2.S vaccine versus placebo. The chain recombines TRBV4-3 with TRBJ1-4; D is ambiguous. This TCR came from a person aged 18-65 years who received the Ad26.COV2.S COVID-19 vaccine or a placebo. Here the CDR3 DNA reads TGCGCCAGCAGCCAACAGGAGGGAACTAATGAAAAACTGTTTTTT. Encoded protein: CASSQQEGTNEKLFF.